This TCR beta chain came from a study of cytomegalovirus exposure and HLA in healthy donors. About the study: Unique TCRs from HLA-typed donors, roughly 87 million of them, were held in an early data release. General study points: The study assumed roughly uniform donor sequencing depth for presence/absence analyses.

PCR employed 60 Vbeta and 13 Jbeta primers. Here immunoSEQ multiplex PCR was the method, and the copy in TCRdb shows in-frame clones only, minus some. The listing contains around 100,000 clones. A word on this clone: Its antigen remains unidentified.

This CDR3 is 15 amino acids long. CDR1 is SNHLY and CDR2 is FYNNEI in the germline V gene. Trimming removed 4 bases at V and 0 bases at J, with 11 bases between. This sequence was found in a man aged 25 to 45 in good health and CMV-seronegative. The specimen was PBMCs. This rearrangement joins TRBV2 to TRBJ2-3; a possible D gene is TRBD1 (5 bases). CDR3 in amino acids: CASSGGTGSTDTQYF. For the CDR3, the DNA is TGTGCCAGCAGTGGGGGAACAGGTAGCACAGATACGCAGTATTTT. Looking up the rest from reference TRBV2 and TRBJ2-3 gives the full variable domain: EPEVTQTPSHQVTQMGQEVILRCVPISNHLYFYWYRQILGQKVEFLVSFYNNEISEKSEIFDDQFSVERPDGSNFTLKIRSTKLEDSAMYFCASSGGTGSTDTQYFGPGTRLTVL.